This TCR beta chain was recovered during a study of OX40 agonist ivuxolimab in advanced cancers. Turning to the study itself: With a range of about 23 to 85, age averaged approximately 54 years, and around 80% were male.

Profiling relied on immunoSEQ multiplex PCR, and the TCRdb table lists in-frame clones only, not all of them. Of 55,000 to 80,000 clones listed, 75% to 95% were seen once; the top ten hold approximately 5.2%. In the case of this clone: Antigen specificity is unknown.

Study outcomes and limitations: There were, on average, more expanded clones in CD8+ T cells than in CD4+. Among some nonresponders, normalized T-cell clonal expansion was also low.

The CDR3 runs 12 residues. Germline CDR1 LNHNV, CDR2 YYDKDF (reference sequence). V lost 5 bases, J lost 0 bases, and 4 bases lay in between. The receptor was isolated from an adult with an advanced solid tumor such as melanoma, head and neck, liver or kidney cancer. This chain joins TRBV15 and TRBJ1-1, with D unresolved. The material sequenced was CD4+ or CD8+ T cells sorted from blood, taken in a trial of the OX40 agonist ivuxolimab. Written as DNA, the CDR3 is TGTGCCACCAGCGGTGTGAACACTGAAGCTTTCTTT. It specifies CATSGVNTEAFF.